This T cell receptor (beta chain) was profiled in a study of blood T cell repertoires in COVID-19 (dated by TCRdb to the early 2020s). Context from the whole study: Samples covering the acute and convalescent phases of COVID-19 were provided by collaborators in the United States, Italy and Spain. A freely available public database, intended as a resource for researchers studying the immune response to SARS-CoV-2, is where the repertoires were released. The prospective study material was composed of cDNA or gDNA derived from T cells, B-cell-depleted T cells, or PBMCs. HLA class I and class II types, where available, came from metadata supplied by the sample provider rather than from assay-based typing. Samples were obtained from the ongoing ImmuneRACE study (first 160 participants) and from over 1,000 subjects provided by 6 global collaborators. Deeply sampled blood TCRbeta repertoires from subjects exposed to, actively infected with, or recovered from COVID-19 were included in the dataset. The sample metadata nearly always contained a de-identified subject ID, COVID-19 status, age in years and sex. General findings and caveats noted by the study authors: How much clinical and demographic metadata was included differed by source and by participant, and the metadata was provided uncurated.

The CDR3 runs 14 residues from the cysteine to the phenylalanine. The entry retains the CDR3 DNA only, 42 bases that are in frame from base 1. V is trimmed back by 8 bases and J by 8 bases, and the junction contains 14 bases that no gene match accounts for. According to the germline V gene, CDR1 reads SNHLY and CDR2 reads FYNNEI. TCRbeta CDR3 regions were amplified from genomic DNA by means of the immunoSEQ Assay, a bias-controlled multiplex PCR. As for how the authors treated the data: Within the assay, amplification of reference gene primers was used to estimate how many nucleated cells each sample contained. To quantify the absolute abundance of each unique TCRbeta CDR3 rearrangement, sequence reads were collapsed and filtered. Productive Simpson clonality was computed per sample as the square root of Simpson's diversity index over productive rearrangements. As stored in TCRdb, this immuneACCESS dataset retains in-frame rearrangements with V and J assigned. A fraction of the clones does not appear; measured against another copy, unresolved V genes explain less than half of the discrepancy, and the remainder lacks a known reason. The D gene and trimming were derived from the DNA, and the V and J assignments and clone size from that table. The sample yields some 450,000 clones; more than 70% were counted once. Over 10% of the sample is in the top ten clones.

One collaborating source in Seattle enrolled patients while the patients were actively infected and followed the patients over time throughout the course of disease. Each collaborating institution followed its own protocols to collect whole blood in K2EDTA tubes. For TCRbeta analysis, collaborator samples were shipped as frozen whole blood, as isolated PBMCs, or as DNA extracted from either sample type. With respect to this clone: The antigen it recognizes is unknown. No clone much larger than this one lies a single base away; base qualities are absent.

The sample consisted of peripheral blood. The chain was built from TRBV2 and TRBJ1-1; TRBD1 matches 7 bases in the middle. The receptor was isolated from a woman aged 45-60 years with COVID-19, enrolled during active disease. Here is the DNA: TGTGCCAGCGTCATAAACAGGGGATCAGGAGAAGCTTTCTTT. The encoded protein is CASVINRGSGEAFF.